The 28 T cell receptor beta chains reported below all come from one sample, sequenced in a study of T cell responses to AZD1222 COVID-19 vaccine. Method: immunoSEQ multiplex PCR; TCRdb's copy keeps in-frame clones and lacks some. The sample has about 200,000 clones, roughly 92% seen once. Sequencing used peripheral blood, obtained 28 days after the second AZD1222 dose. The receptor source for this set is an adult who received the AZD1222 COVID-19 vaccine.

The genes are TRBV6-5 and TRBJ1-2; tentative D call: TRBD1 (6 bases). V dropped 0 bases and J dropped 8 bases, with 10 bases sitting between them. The CDR3 length is 13 residues. Germline CDR1 is MNHEY and CDR2 is SVGAGI. CDR3 loop: CASSYSVGGGYTF. The CDR3 coding sequence is TGTGCCAGCAGTTACTCGGTCGGGGGCGGCTACACCTTC.

The V and J genes are TRBV5-6 and TRBJ2-2; D may correspond to TRBD1 or TRBD2 (5 bases each). V lost 7 bases and J 6 bases, leaving 19 bases between the germline ends. The CDR3 is 15 amino acids. The germline gives CDR1 SGHDT, CDR2 YYEEEE. The CDR3 nucleotides are TGTGCCAGCGGACTTCAGGGAAGGTCCGCCGGGGAGCTGTTTTTT. This codes for CASGLQGRSAGELFF.

The chain employs TRBV14 and TRBJ1-1, with D unclear. Germline values: CDR1 SGHDN, CDR2 FVKESK. The CDR3 runs to 13 residues. V lost 2 bases and J lost 2, with 6 bases in between. The CDR3 region is CASSQKINTEAFF. The DNA of the CDR3 is TGTGCCAGCAGCCAAAAGATCAACACTGAAGCTTTCTTT.

J is TRBJ1-1 and V is TRBV3-1 (or the pseudogene TRBV3-2); D perhaps matches TRBD1 (6 bases). The CDR3 has 15 amino acids. The V and J ends lost 3 bases and 5 bases respectively, with 16 bases between them. CDR1 and CDR2 from the germline V gene are LGHDT and YNNKEL (reference sequence). The DNA of the CDR3 is TGTGCCAGCAGCCAGTTACAGGGAGGGGGGACTGAAGCTTTCTTT. This sequence encodes CASSQLQGGGTEAFF.

The chain uses TRBV28 and TRBJ2-1; unclear D gene. CDR1 is MDHEN and CDR2 is SYDVKM in the germline V gene. Trimming shortened V by 6 bases and J by 5 bases, and 8 bases separated the two germline ends. This CDR3 has 12 amino acids. Here the CDR3 DNA reads TGTGCCAGCAGGTTCCAGGACAATGAGCAGTTCTTC. Protein product: CASRFQDNEQFF.

V is TRBV7-2 and J is TRBJ1-2; D is unclear. Trimming took off 3 bases at V and 8 bases at J, with 25 bases between the two ends. CDR3 length: 17 residues. Germline values: CDR1 SGHTA, CDR2 FQGNSA. In nucleotides, the CDR3 is TGTGCCAGCAGCTTCCCCCACGGGCCTAGGGAACGGCGCGGCTACACCTTC. This translates into CASSFPHGPRERRGYTF.

The chain recombines TRBV5-4 with TRBJ2-7, with TRBD2 matching over 7 bases. Germline CDR1 reads SGHNT; CDR2 reads YYREEE (reference sequence). The CDR3 contains 14 residues. Unmatched junction bases numbered 10, after V lost 4 bases and J lost 6 bases. CDR3 protein: CASSLWGGKIEQYF. The CDR3 nucleotides read TGTGCCAGCAGCCTGTGGGGGGGTAAGATCGAGCAGTACTTC.

The CDR3 sequence is CASSGAGQPYNEQFF. The CDR3 coding sequence is TGTGCCAGCAGTGGGGCGGGACAGCCCTACAATGAGCAGTTCTTC. The chain employs TRBV6-4 and TRBJ2-1; D may be TRBD1 (7 bases). Germline values: CDR1 MRHNA, CDR2 SNTAGT. The CDR3 length is 15 residues. Trimming pared 4 bases from V and 2 bases from J, leaving 12 bases between.

A single count supports this clone. The chain links TRBV6-5 to TRBJ2-5, with 8 bases identical to TRBD1. The CDR3 runs to 14 residues. V lost 6 bases to trimming and J lost 1 base; unmatched junction nucleotides: 4. Looked up from germline, CDR1 is MNHEY and CDR2 is SVGAGI. CDR3 loop: CASRDRVAQETQYF. Written as DNA, the CDR3 is TGTGCCAGCAGGGACAGGGTGGCCCAAGAGACCCAGTACTTC.

V is TRBV4-1 and J is TRBJ1-2, with 8 nucleotides matching TRBD1. CDR1 MGHRA and CDR2 YSYEKL come from the germline V gene. J lost 3 bases, V lost 0 bases, and 6 bases had no gene match. The CDR3 sequence is 16 residues long. The chain's CDR3 is CASSQDERTGYYGYTF. For the CDR3, the DNA is TGCGCCAGCAGCCAAGATGAAAGGACAGGGTACTATGGCTACACCTTC.

This clone is a singleton in its sample. The rearrangement joins TRBV19 to TRBJ2-1, with TRBD1 matching over 9 bases. Germline V CDR1 and CDR2: LNHDA, SQIVND (reference sequence). Trimming cost V 1 base and J 10 bases; bases outside gene matches: 5. The CDR3 sequence is 14 residues long. The CDR3, as DNA: TGTGCCAGTAGTATAGCGGGACAGGGAAGGGAGCAGTTCTTC. Translated, it gives CASSIAGQGREQFF.

The V call is TRBV29-1, the J call TRBJ2-5, with 10 positions matching TRBD2. Germline CDR1 SQVTM, CDR2 ANQGSEA. This CDR3 has 13 residues. V gave up 4 bases and J gave up 5 bases; unmatched junction bases: 4. CDR3: CSVAAGGPETQYF. The CDR3 DNA reads TGCAGCGTTGCAGCGGGGGGGCCGGAGACCCAGTACTTC.

V is TRBV6-4 and J is TRBJ2-3; D gene ambiguous. Trimming took 8 bases from V and 8 from J, leaving 17 bases between them. This CDR3 comprises 13 residues. Germline-derived CDR1 and CDR2 are MRHNA and SNTAGT. The CDR3 loop is CASSDGPPGTQYF. CDR3 nucleotide sequence: TGTGCCAGCTCGGATGGGCCCCCGGGTACGCAGTATTTT.

V and J are TRBV6-5 and TRBJ1-2; the D is unclear. Germline V lookup: CDR1 MNHEY, CDR2 SVGAGI. Trimming left V 7 bases short and J 7 bases short, with 16 bases between. The CDR3 sequence is 13 residues long. DNA for the CDR3: TGTGCCAGCACCGGGCAGGTAGTGAGTGGCTACACCTTC. Translated: CASTGQVVSGYTF.

The rearrangement joins TRBV20-1 to TRBJ1-5; D not resolved. V lost 3 bases and J lost 0, with 9 bases in between. The CDR3 runs 14 residues. From germline, CDR1 is DFQATT and CDR2 SNEGSKA (reference sequence). CDR3 bases: TGCAGTGCTAGTTCGGGAGTTAGCAATCAGCCCCAGCATTTT. It specifies CSASSGVSNQPQHF.

The V gene is TRBV28, the J gene TRBJ2-2; TRBD1 aligns across 7 bases. Germline V gene sequence: CDR1 MDHEN, CDR2 SYDVKM. The CDR3 has 16 amino acids. With 8 bases clipped from V and 5 bases from J, the junction kept 14 bases outside the gene matches. The CDR3: CASYELNRGNTGELFF. CDR3 nucleotides: TGTGCCAGCTATGAACTAAACAGGGGAAATACCGGGGAGCTGTTTTTT. The whole variable domain, filled in from reference TRBV28 and TRBJ2-2, reads DVKVTQSSRYLVKRTGEKVFLECVQDMDHENMFWYRQDPGLGLRLIYFSYDVKMKEKGDIPEGYSVSREKKERFSLILESASTNQTSMYLCASYELNRGNTGELFFGEGSRLTVL.

The count of this clone is one. J is TRBJ1-5 and V is TRBV9; D ambiguous. Germline loops: CDR1 SGDLS, CDR2 YYNGEE. The CDR3 has 14 residues. With 3 bases removed from V and 3 bases from J, the gap between germline ends came to 10 bases. The CDR3 reads CASSESGVNQPQHF. CDR3 nucleotides: TGTGCCAGCAGCGAATCTGGGGTCAATCAGCCCCAGCATTTT.

The J gene is TRBJ1-1, the V gene TRBV28; no reliable D call. Trimming removed 7 bases at V and 3 bases at J, with 12 bases between. The germline V gene has CDR1 MDHEN and CDR2 SYDVKM. The CDR3 totals 13 residues. As DNA, the CDR3 is TGTGCCAGCACCACCAACGCTTACACTGAAGCTTTCTTT. Amino acid sequence: CASTTNAYTEAFF. Drawing the rest from reference TRBV28 and TRBJ1-1, the complete variable domain is DVKVTQSSRYLVKRTGEKVFLECVQDMDHENMFWYRQDPGLGLRLIYFSYDVKMKEKGDIPEGYSVSREKKERFSLILESASTNQTSMYLCASTTNAYTEAFFGQGTRLTVV.

CDR3: CASRSAMMDTEAFF. The CDR3 nucleotides read TGTGCCAGCAGATCCGCTATGATGGACACTGAAGCTTTCTTT. The chain links TRBV21-1 to TRBJ1-1. TRBV21-1 is a pseudogene. The length of the CDR3 is 14 residues.

The chain combines TRBV6-6 with TRBJ1-2, with a possible D match to TRBD1 (5 bases). Deletions cut 6 bases from V and 3 bases from J, with 5 bases between. This CDR3 is 11 amino acids long. Germline CDR1 MNHNY, CDR2 SVGAGI (reference sequence). The CDR3 protein is CASRQDYGYTF. The CDR3 nucleotides read TGTGCCAGCAGACAGGACTATGGCTACACCTTC.

Details on this clone: At one end, the junction sequence differs from germline, possibly due to a read error. DNA of the CDR3: TGTGCCTGGAGCGTCGGGGCTGGGAACACCATATATTTT. Encoded protein: CAWSVGAGNTIYF. This chain links TRBV30 with TRBJ1-3; tentatively, D is TRBD1 (5 bases). Germline CDR1 GTSNPN, CDR2 SVGIG (reference sequence). The CDR3 is 13 residues long. The complete variable domain, with remaining parts taken from reference TRBV30 and TRBJ1-3, reads SQTIHQWPATLVQPVGSPLSLECTVEGTSNPNLYWYRQAAGRGLQLLFYSVGIGQISSEVPQNLSASRPQDRQFILSSKKLLLSDSGFYLCAWSVGAGNTIYFGEGSWLTVV.

The gene calls are TRBV7-9 and TRBJ2-6; possible D gene TRBD1, 5 bases. Germline CDR1 SEHNR, CDR2 FQNEAQ (reference sequence). V lost 0 bases to trimming and J lost 2 bases, with 8 bases between them. The CDR3 contains 16 residues. CDR3 protein: CASSLAKGTGANVLTF. DNA for the CDR3: TGTGCCAGCAGCTTAGCGAAGGGGACTGGGGCCAACGTCCTGACTTTC.

This chain uses TRBV6-5 with TRBJ1-5, with D perhaps matching TRBD1 (6 bases). Between the trimmed V and J ends, which lost 6 bases and 5 bases, there was a span of 14 bases. CDR3 length: 14 amino acids. Germline V gene lookup returns CDR1 MNHEY and CDR2 SVGAGI. The chain's CDR3 is CASRADGGHQPQHF. The CDR3 DNA sequence: TGTGCCAGCAGAGCGGACGGGGGGCATCAGCCCCAGCATTTT.

The chain has TRBV2 and TRBJ2-5, with D possibly TRBD1 on 5 matching bases. Per germline, CDR1 SNHLY and CDR2 FYNNEI. The CDR3 loop spans 13 amino acids. Trimming shortened V by 8 bases and J by 1 base, and 11 bases separated the two germline ends. The chain's CDR3 is CASDSNTQETQYF. The CDR3 nucleotides read TGTGCCAGCGACAGTAACACCCAAGAGACCCAGTACTTC.

V is TRBV9 and J is TRBJ1-3, with D perhaps TRBD1 (6 bases). This CDR3 has 16 residues. Germline loops: CDR1 SGDLS, CDR2 YYNGEE. V lost 4 bases and J lost 3, with 17 bases in between. The CDR3 DNA reads TGTGCCAGCAGCTTTGGCCAGGGGAACGGTGGAAACACCATATATTTT. Encoded protein: CASSFGQGNGGNTIYF. Full variable domain (missing parts from reference TRBV9 and TRBJ1-3): DSGVTQTPKHLITATGQRVTLRCSPRSGDLSVYWYQQSLDQGLQFLIQYYNGEERAKGNILERFSAQQFPDLHSELNLSSLELGDSALYFCASSFGQGNGGNTIYFGEGSWLTVV.

This chain links TRBV9 with TRBJ1-4; TRBD1 might be the D (5 bases). The V gene's germline CDR1 is SGDLS and CDR2 YYNGEE. The CDR3 has 14 amino acids. With 0 bases removed from V and 7 bases from J, the gap between germline ends came to 10 bases. In nucleotides, the CDR3 is TGTGCCAGCAGCGTAGAGGGGCTTGGTGAAAAACTGTTTTTT. Protein: CASSVEGLGEKLFF. Filled out from reference TRBV9 and TRBJ1-4, the complete variable domain reads DSGVTQTPKHLITATGQRVTLRCSPRSGDLSVYWYQQSLDQGLQFLIQYYNGEERAKGNILERFSAQQFPDLHSELNLSSLELGDSALYFCASSVEGLGEKLFFGSGTQLSVL.

The chain has TRBV5-4 and TRBJ2-7; no clear D. The CDR3 extends over 14 amino acids. Trimming cost V 2 bases and J 3 bases, with 12 bases left between them. CDR1 and CDR2 (germline): SGHNT, YYREEE (reference sequence). CDR3 nucleotide sequence: TGTGCCAGCAGCTTAAAAGGGTTGAACTACGAGCAGTACTTC. It translates to CASSLKGLNYEQYF.

V gene TRBV28 combines with J gene TRBJ2-7; D perhaps matches TRBD1 (6 bases). Germline CDR1 reads MDHEN; CDR2 reads SYDVKM. This CDR3 has 14 amino acids. The V end lost 6 bases, the J end lost 5 bases, and 17 bases lay between the germline ends. CDR3 in DNA: TGTGCCAGCAGCTTAACAGGGAATAACAACGAGCAGTACTTC. The encoded protein is CASSLTGNNNEQYF.